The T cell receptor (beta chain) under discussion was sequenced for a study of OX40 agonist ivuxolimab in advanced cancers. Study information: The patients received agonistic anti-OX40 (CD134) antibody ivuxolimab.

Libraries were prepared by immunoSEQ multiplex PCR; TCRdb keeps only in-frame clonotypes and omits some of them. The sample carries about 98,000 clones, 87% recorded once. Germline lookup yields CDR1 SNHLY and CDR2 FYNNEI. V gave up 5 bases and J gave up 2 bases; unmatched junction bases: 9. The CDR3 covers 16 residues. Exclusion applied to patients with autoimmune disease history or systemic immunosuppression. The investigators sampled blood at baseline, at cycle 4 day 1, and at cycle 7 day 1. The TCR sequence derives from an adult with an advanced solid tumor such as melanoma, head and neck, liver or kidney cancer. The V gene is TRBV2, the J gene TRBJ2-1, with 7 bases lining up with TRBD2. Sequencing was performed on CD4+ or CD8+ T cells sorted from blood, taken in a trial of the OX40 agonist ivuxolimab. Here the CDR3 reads CASSYEGGTTYNEQFF. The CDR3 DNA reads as TGTGCCAGCAGTTACGAGGGAGGGACCACCTACAATGAGCAGTTCTTC.